This entry lists 4 T cell receptor beta chains sequenced from one sample in a study of blood T cell repertoires in COVID-19. The protocol was immunoSEQ multiplex PCR, while the TCRdb copy is restricted to in-frame clones and leaves out a portion. Counted here are 120,000 to 150,000 clones, roughly 86% occurring once; the ten biggest clones make up about 8%. Sequencing was carried out using peripheral blood. Receptor source: an older woman with acute or convalescent COVID-19.

The chain couples TRBV5-1 to TRBJ1-5; the D is unclear. Germline CDR1 and CDR2: SGHRS and YFSETQ. V lost 0 bases and J 5 bases, leaving 9 bases between the germline ends. This CDR3 spans 14 amino acids. The CDR3 loop is CASSLGGYDQPQHF. In nucleotides, the CDR3 is TGCGCCAGCAGCTTGGGAGGGTACGATCAGCCCCAGCATTTT.

The chain links TRBV7-2 to TRBJ2-3; possible D gene TRBD2, 6 bases. The CDR3 runs to 15 residues. Trimming removed 3 bases at V and 3 bases at J, with 13 bases between. Germline assignment: CDR1 SGHTA and CDR2 FQGNSA. Written as DNA, the CDR3 is TGTGCCAGCAGCTTCGACGGGGGTCGGACAGATACGCAGTATTTT. Translation: CASSFDGGRTDTQYF.

Worth noting for this clone: Other DNA sequences in this specimen translate into the identical CDR3. This sequence joins TRBV28 and TRBJ1-4, with unresolved D. Per the germline V gene, CDR1 is MDHEN and CDR2 is SYDVKM. This CDR3 has 12 residues. Trimming stripped 6 bases from V and 4 bases from J, with 6 bases between. CDR3 nucleotides: TGTGCCAGCAGCTCCCTTAATGAAAAACTGTTTTTT. Protein: CASSSLNEKLFF.

V gene TRBV28 combines with J gene TRBJ2-7, with D maybe TRBD1 (5 bases). The germline V and J ends were trimmed by 6 bases and 2 bases, with 8 bases remaining between them. Germline V gene data show CDR1 as MDHEN and CDR2 as SYDVKM. The CDR3 consists of 12 residues. The CDR3 sequence is CASRGLPYEQYF. The CDR3, as DNA: TGTGCCAGCAGGGGGCTGCCCTACGAGCAGTACTTC.